What follows is one T cell receptor (beta chain) and its context. This clonotype is a singleton in its sample. Its antigen specificity is not known. The record has no base qualities; no much larger clone is one base away. One read is thin evidence. These data come from a study of CD8 T cells in Susac syndrome (dated by TCRdb to about 2019). Study-wide context: Of the Susac syndrome patients who were sequenced, under 10 were in clinical remission while more than five had clinically active disease. At the time of blood withdrawal, Susac syndrome patients were either therapy-naive, taking corticosteroids (with some also receiving IVIg), or on IVIg alone. Repertoire sequencing was used to test whether CD8+ T cell activation and differentiation in Susac syndrome was antigen driven.

The germline V gene supplies CDR1 SQVTM and CDR2 ANQGSEA. Including cysteine and phenylalanine, the CDR3 has 13 amino acids. Solely the CDR3 DNA is kept, with 39 bases framed from the first base. Trimming removed 0 bases from V and 9 bases from J; the gene matches leave 3 bases unexplained. RNA was extracted with the RNeasy kit and about 0.45 to 1 ug was reverse transcribed using random hexamers. The immunoSEQ multiplex PCR assay, covering 54 Vbeta and 13 Jbeta segments, was used to amplify TCR beta CDR3 regions. PCR amplification bias was corrected using a synthetic template baseline for primer optimization and computational correction. The authors processed their data as follows. Only productive sequences were kept, with reads annotated to V, D and J genes according to IMGT and analyzed in immunoSEQ Analyzer. Clonality was calculated as one minus the Shannon entropy normalized by log2 of the number of productive unique sequences. For each patient and control, public and private clones were evaluated among the 100 most prevalent clones. Susac-specific clones were defined as absent from healthy and MS cohorts, 850 to 1,300 published viral clones and other ImmuneACCESS disease sequences. The raw public data were reprocessed by TCRdb itself: fastp quality trimming at Q25, MiXCR clonotype calling, in-frame beta chains only. Rows are unified per CDR3 protein, each entry keeping the most common DNA and genes. TCRdb, rather than the study authors, made the V and J calls. The table for this sample lists 150,000 to 200,000 distinct CDR3 sequences; roughly 90% of them were counted only once. In total, the top ten clones hold approximately 0.09% of the sample.

Peripheral blood CD8+ and CD4+ T cells from healthy donors, Susac syndrome patients and multiple sclerosis patients were profiled using high-throughput TCR beta sequencing. The Susac syndrome patients fulfilled recently defined diagnostic criteria for either definite or probable disease. CD8+ TEMRA cells were enriched by FACS, while bulk CD8+ and CD4+ T cells were purified by magnetic negative isolation. Blood was drawn into EDTA tubes, processed within 24 hours, and PBMCs were isolated by density gradient centrifugation. PBMCs intended for TCR sequencing were cryopreserved in liquid nitrogen and were subsequently thawed in a 37 degrees C water bath. The sorted or isolated CD4+, CD8+ and CD8+ TEMRA cells had a purity of 90% or higher. Overall study outcomes, separate from this receptor: In the CD4+ T cell repertoire of Susac syndrome patients, clonal expansion was not detected. The study acknowledged that relatively few individuals were included in the TCR sequencing and HLA analysis.

The source material was CD4+ T cells from PBMCs. The TCR comes from a human donor with Susac syndrome. The sequence is built from TRBV29-1 and TRBJ2-2; 8 junctional bases match TRBD1. For the CDR3, the sequence is CSVEDRGLRELFF. In nucleotides, the sequence is TGCAGCGTTGAAGACAGGGGGCTTAGGGAGCTGTTTTTT.